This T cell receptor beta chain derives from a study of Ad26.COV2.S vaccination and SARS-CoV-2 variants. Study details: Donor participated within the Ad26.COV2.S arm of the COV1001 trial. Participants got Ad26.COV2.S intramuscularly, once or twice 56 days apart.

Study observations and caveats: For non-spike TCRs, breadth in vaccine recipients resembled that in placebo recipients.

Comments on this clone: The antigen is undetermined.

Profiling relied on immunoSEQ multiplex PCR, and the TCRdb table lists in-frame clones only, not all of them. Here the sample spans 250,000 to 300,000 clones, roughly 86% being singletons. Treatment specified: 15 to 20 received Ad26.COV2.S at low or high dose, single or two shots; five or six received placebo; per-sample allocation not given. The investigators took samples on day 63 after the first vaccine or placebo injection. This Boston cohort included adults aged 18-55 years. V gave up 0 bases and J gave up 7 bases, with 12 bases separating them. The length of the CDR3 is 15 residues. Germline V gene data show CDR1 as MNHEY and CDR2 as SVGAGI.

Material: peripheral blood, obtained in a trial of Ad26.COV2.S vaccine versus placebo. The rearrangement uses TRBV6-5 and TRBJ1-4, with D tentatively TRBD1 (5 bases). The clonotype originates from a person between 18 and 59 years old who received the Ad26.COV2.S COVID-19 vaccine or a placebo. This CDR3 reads CASSYSKGRGEKLFF. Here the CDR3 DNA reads TGTGCCAGCAGTTACTCGAAGGGGCGAGGTGAAAAACTGTTTTTT.